The source of this TCR beta chain is a study of early T cells in non-severe SARS-CoV-2 infection. On the study more broadly: Unpaired chains resulted from sequencing bulk RNA of unsorted whole blood. General observations from the study: A preference for anti-spike CD8 responses marked VDJdb matching, which missed private and CD4 specificities.

In the library, individual cDNA molecules carried attached unique molecular identifiers. From the 5' RACE reads, TCRdb called clonotypes with MiXCR, one entry per CDR3 protein. The sample lists about 49,000 distinct CDR3 sequences, around 6.5% occurring once. The germline gives CDR1 SGHTA, CDR2 FQGNSA. The CDR3 totals 15 residues. V shed 5 bases, J shed 6 bases, and the junction held 8 bases outside the gene matches. The table lists this clonotype with many counts. Its antigen is not identified. The source was whole blood, collected at baseline. This sequence originates from an adult who was a healthcare worker with PCR-confirmed SARS-CoV-2 infection or an uninfected control (not recorded which). The chain combines TRBV7-2 with TRBJ2-1, with TRBD1 identical over 9 bases. Here the CDR3 reads CASSVTGGFGNEQFF. The CDR3 DNA follows: TGTGCCAGCAGCGTGACAGGGGGTTTCGGCAATGAGCAGTTCTTC.